These 11 T cell receptor beta chains originate from one sample sequenced in a study of T cell responses to AZD1222 COVID-19 vaccine. Clones were read by immunoSEQ multiplex PCR, and TCRdb kept only the in-frame ones, dropping some. The profile covers 140,000 or so clones, with less than 95% appearing a single time and 6.5% to 8% taken by the ten largest. Sequenced material: peripheral blood, taken 28 days after the second dose of the MenACWY control vaccine. The receptors shown here come from an adult who received the MenACWY meningococcal vaccine as a control.

This clone showed up just once. The rearrangement joins TRBV7-2 to TRBJ2-7; TRBD1 is a possible D gene (5 bases). The V and J ends lost 5 bases and 5 bases respectively, with 16 bases between them. The CDR3 contains 14 residues. The germline gives CDR1 SGHTA, CDR2 FQGNSA. The CDR3 loop reads CASSLTQWGDEQYF. CDR3 nucleotide sequence: TGTGCCAGCAGCCTCACCCAGTGGGGCGACGAGCAGTACTTC. The full variable domain, in which reference TRBV7-2 and TRBJ2-7 provide the parts outside the CDR3, is GAGVSQSPSNKVTEKGKDVELRCDPISGHTALYWYRQSLGQGLEFLIYFQGNSAPDKSGLPSDRFSAERTGGSVSTLTIQRTQQEDSAVYLCASSLTQWGDEQYFGPGTRLTVT.

V is TRBV7-3 and J is TRBJ2-5; 10 bases map to TRBD2. The germline gives CDR1 SGHTA, CDR2 FQGTGA. CDR3 length equals 15 residues. After removal of 1 base from V and 5 bases from J, the junction contained 4 bases not matched to a gene. The CDR3 is CASSLKGLARETQYF. The CDR3 region has the DNA TGTGCCAGCAGCTTAAAGGGACTAGCGAGGGAGACCCAGTACTTC.

The chain uses TRBV7-3 and TRBJ2-5; D is possibly TRBD1 or TRBD2 (6 bases each). V lost 5 bases, J lost 1 base, and 14 bases lay in between. Germline V gene lookup returns CDR1 SGHTA and CDR2 FQGTGA. This CDR3 contains 15 residues. CDR3 in amino acids: CASSRLGGSQETQYF. DNA for the CDR3: TGTGCCAGCAGCCGCCTAGGGGGGAGCCAAGAGACCCAGTACTTC.

This clone appeared a single time. The chain combines TRBV19 with TRBJ2-2; TRBD2 matches at 14 bases. Germline lookup yields CDR1 LNHDA and CDR2 SQIVND (reference sequence). V lost 5 bases to trimming and J lost 2 bases; unmatched junction nucleotides: 7. The CDR3 is 18 residues long. The CDR3 coding sequence is TGTGCCAGTAGTTCCAGCGGACTAGCGGGAGGAAACACCGGGGAGCTGTTTTTT. The encoded protein is CASSSSGLAGGNTGELFF.

CDR3 sequence reads: CASSLRGRTGGGETQYF. CDR3 sequence (DNA): TGTGCCAGCAGCCTAAGAGGGAGGACAGGGGGCGGGGAGACCCAGTACTTC. V is TRBV9 and J is TRBJ2-5; TRBD1 matches 11 bases. V was pared by 4 bases and J by 5 bases, with 13 bases of the junction left unmatched. The CDR3 extends over 17 amino acids. Germline V gives CDR1 SGDLS, CDR2 YYNGEE.

The V call is TRBV12-3 or TRBV12-4, the J call TRBJ1-1; D unresolved. V shed 3 bases and J shed 4 bases, with 3 bases lying between them. CDR3 size: 11 residues. CDR3 sequence reads: CASSLSTEAFF. The CDR3 bases are TGTGCCAGCAGTTTGTCCACTGAAGCTTTCTTT.

The gene calls are TRBV2 and TRBJ2-5; D is possibly TRBD1 (5 bases). This CDR3 has 13 amino acids. In germline, CDR1 is SNHLY, CDR2 FYNNEI. The ends were cut back, 6 bases at V and 2 bases at J, with 10 bases in the middle. The CDR3 reads CASRVQGQETQYF. The CDR3 DNA is TGTGCCAGCAGGGTGCAGGGACAAGAGACCCAGTACTTC. The full variable domain, with the rest looked up from reference TRBV2 and TRBJ2-5, is EPEVTQTPSHQVTQMGQEVILRCVPISNHLYFYWYRQILGQKVEFLVSFYNNEISEKSEIFDDQFSVERPDGSNFTLKIRSTKLEDSAMYFCASRVQGQETQYFGPGTRLLVL.

V is TRBV5-1 and J is TRBJ1-2; D ambiguous. Trimming pared 2 bases from V and 4 bases from J, leaving 12 bases between. Germline V lookup: CDR1 SGHRS, CDR2 YFSETQ. The CDR3 is 14 amino acids. The chain's CDR3 is CASSFLETGYGYTF. The CDR3 nucleotides are TGCGCCAGCAGCTTCCTCGAAACGGGCTATGGCTACACCTTC.

The chain is built from TRBV18 and TRBJ1-3; D might be TRBD1 (6 bases). The germline gives CDR1 KGHSH, CDR2 LQKENI. V lost 2 bases and J 4 bases, leaving 12 bases between the germline ends. CDR3 length: 15 residues. CDR3: CASSPTGTIGNTIYF. The CDR3 region has the DNA TGTGCCAGCTCACCAACCGGGACAATCGGAAACACCATATATTTT.

This sequence joins TRBV7-9 and TRBJ1-4; a weak D match, TRBD1 (5 bases). Germline V gene sequence: CDR1 SEHNR, CDR2 FQNEAQ (reference sequence). The length of the CDR3 is 13 residues. V dropped 11 bases and J dropped 8 bases, with 18 bases sitting between them. CDR3 nucleotide sequence: TGTGCCCAGGGCGGCGGGGTGGAGGAAAAACTGTTTTTT. Translated: CAQGGGVEEKLFF.

The V and J genes are TRBV2 and TRBJ2-2; D might be TRBD1 (6 bases). The CDR3 loop spans 15 amino acids. Trimming removed 7 bases at V and 7 bases at J, with 19 bases between. Germline assignment: CDR1 SNHLY and CDR2 FYNNEI. CDR3 bases: TGTGCCAGCAAAAGAATGGGGGCGCAGGACGGGGAGCTGTTTTTT. It yields the protein CASKRMGAQDGELFF.